This T cell receptor (beta chain) was sequenced in a study of blood T cell repertoires in COVID-19. On the study more broadly: The origin of the acute and convalescent COVID-19 samples was the United States, Italy and Spain. PBMCs, B-cell-depleted T cells, or T cells provided the cDNA or gDNA that made up the material.

V shed 5 bases, J shed 7 bases, and the junction held 4 bases outside the gene matches. Germline CDR1 LNHDA, CDR2 SQIVND (reference sequence). This CDR3 has 15 residues. Authors' analysis steps: The assay estimated nucleated cells by amplifying reference gene primers. Profiling relied on immunoSEQ multiplex PCR, and the TCRdb table lists in-frame clones only, not all of them. The V and J calls and the clone size are those of that table, but D and trimming were determined from the DNA. Of 250,000 to 350,000 clones listed, just under 90% were seen once; the top ten hold approximately 6%. Seattle patient enrollment occurred during active infection, with longitudinal follow-up thereafter. This clone was observed once.

This sequence was found in a woman in her 50s with COVID-19, enrolled during active disease. The chain carries TRBV19 and TRBJ2-1; 14 nucleotides agree with TRBD2. The sequenced sample was peripheral blood. CDR3 amino acids: CASSATSGRANEQFF. CDR3 nucleotides: TGTGCCAGTAGTGCGACTAGCGGGAGGGCAAATGAGCAGTTCTTC.